The rows below give T cell receptor beta chains drawn from one sample of a study of Tregs in tolerant kidney transplant recipients. Sequencing was performed with immunoSEQ multiplex PCR; in TCRdb, only in-frame clones are kept and a portion is missing. The table shows about 110,000 clones, with 90% occurring only once. The sequencing here drew on CD4+ T cells from blood, taken before the transplant. The source of these receptors is a human donor who received a combined kidney and bone marrow transplant. Both conserved end residues are part of each CDR3. A D gene is named only where the DNA matches it firmly. The size of a clone is reported for some rows only, either as once, few or many, or as a class for expanded clones.

D gene	clone size	V gene	J gene	CDR3 protein	CDR3 DNA
TRBD2	once	TRBV7-9	TRBJ2-3	CASSKLAGFADTQYF	TGTGCCAGCAGCAAACTAGCGGGGTTCGCAGATACGCAGTATTTT
-	once	TRBV15	TRBJ2-7	CATSRDYVAGSYEQYF	TGTGCCACCAGCAGAGATTACGTGGCAGGGTCCTACGAGCAGTACTTC
TRBD1	-	TRBV5-6	TRBJ1-2	CASSAGQGAWYGYTF	TGTGCCAGCAGCGCAGGACAGGGGGCTTGGTATGGCTACACCTTC
-	-	TRBV27	TRBJ2-2	CASNRRENTGELFF	TGTGCCAGCAATAGGAGGGAGAACACCGGGGAGCTGTTTTTT
TRBD2	-	TRBV6-5	TRBJ2-5	CASTRLAGGQETQYF	TGTGCCAGCACCCGACTAGCGGGAGGGCAAGAGACCCAGTACTTC
-	-	TRBV5-6	TRBJ1-4	CASRARSYGKLFF	TGTGCCAGCAGAGCCAGGTCCTACGGAAAACTGTTTTTT
-	-	TRBV7-2	TRBJ1-5	CASSLERTVTNQPQHF	TGTGCCAGCAGCTTAGAACGGACAGTCACCAATCAGCCCCAGCATTTT
-	-	TRBV7-6	TRBJ2-5	CASSFSRALGRTQYF	TGTGCCAGCAGCTTTTCGAGGGCCCTTGGAAGGACCCAGTACTTC
TRBD1	-	TRBV5-6	TRBJ2-5	CASSYGQGLETQYF	TGTGCCAGCAGCTACGGACAGGGTCTGGAGACCCAGTACTTC
TRBD2	-	TRBV7-2	TRBJ2-7	CASSSERLAGGPNYEQYF	TGTGCCAGCAGCTCCGAAAGACTAGCGGGAGGGCCTAACTACGAGCAGTACTTC
-	-	TRBV5-8	TRBJ2-3	CASSLLRGTSTDTQYF	TGTGCCAGCAGCTTGTTAAGGGGAACTAGCACAGATACGCAGTATTTT
TRBD2	few	TRBV6-5	TRBJ2-7	CASRQPGGASYEQYF	TGTGCCAGCAGACAACCCGGGGGGGCCTCCTACGAGCAGTACTTC
TRBD2	-	TRBV7-2	TRBJ2-7	CASSRLTSGSYEQYF	TGTGCCAGCAGCCGCCTGACTAGCGGGAGCTACGAGCAGTACTTC
-	once	TRBV30	TRBJ1-5	CAWNVVGRNQPQHF	TGTGCCTGGAATGTGGTGGGGCGGAATCAGCCCCAGCATTTT
TRBD1	-	TRBV7-2	TRBJ1-5	CASSSGTGAQPQHF	TGTGCCAGCAGCTCAGGGACAGGGGCCCAGCCCCAGCATTTT
TRBD1	few	TRBV25-1	TRBJ2-7	CASSEYRGQISF	TGTGCCAGCAGTGAATATAGGGGACAGATCTCCTTC
-	-	TRBV11-3	TRBJ2-7	CASSLDGDSKSSYEQYF	TGTGCCAGCAGCTTAGACGGAGACAGTAAGAGCTCCTACGAGCAGTACTTC
-	-	TRBV19	TRBJ2-7	CASSRGFYEQYF	TGTGCCTCAAGTCGGGGGTTCTACGAGCAGTACTTC
-	-	TRBV18	TRBJ1-3	CASSPTGISGNTIYF	TGTGCCAGCTCCCCCACAGGGATCTCTGGAAACACCATATATTTT
-	once	TRBV5-1	TRBJ1-5	CASSSGLINQPQHF	TGCGCCAGCAGTTCGGGACTTATCAATCAGCCCCAGCATTTT
-	-	TRBV30	TRBJ1-2	CAWSLDPLLGRNGYTF	TGTGCCTGGAGTCTAGACCCTCTCCTTGGAAGAAATGGCTACACCTTC
TRBD1	once	TRBV15	TRBJ2-3	CATSTDRGSTDTQYF	TGTGCCACCAGCACAGACAGGGGAAGCACAGATACGCAGTATTTT
-	-	TRBV4-1	TRBJ2-5	CASSHVGSGETQYF	TGCGCCAGCAGCCATGTGGGGAGTGGGGAGACCCAGTACTTC
TRBD2	-	TRBV10-3	TRBJ2-5	CAISLGLAGGRDQETQYF	TGTGCCATCAGTCTGGGACTAGCGGGAGGCCGGGACCAAGAGACCCAGTACTTC
-	-	TRBV5-1	TRBJ2-7	CASRFIPNYEQYF	TGCGCCAGCAGATTCATCCCCAACTACGAGCAGTACTTC
TRBD2	-	TRBV27	TRBJ2-7	CASRREGNSYEQYF	TGTGCCAGCAGGAGGGAGGGGAACTCCTACGAGCAGTACTTC
TRBD1	-	TRBV11-3	TRBJ2-7	CASSFGTGVYEQYF	TGTGCCAGCAGCTTCGGGACAGGGGTATACGAGCAGTACTTC
TRBD2	-	TRBV6-5	TRBJ2-3	CASSLAGEGDTQYF	TGTGCCAGCAGCCTAGCGGGGGAGGGTGATACGCAGTATTTT
TRBD2	-	TRBV2	TRBJ2-1	CASSEQRGSYNEQFF	TGTGCCAGCAGTGAACAGCGGGGGTCCTACAATGAGCAGTTCTTC
TRBD1	-	TRBV6-4	TRBJ1-1	CASSEGTGSTEAFF	TGTGCCAGCAGTGAAGGGACAGGGAGCACTGAAGCTTTCTTT
-	-	TRBV6-6	TRBJ1-2	CASSYSSSLNYGYTF	TGTGCCAGCAGTTACTCGTCCAGTTTGAACTATGGCTACACCTTC
TRBD1	-	TRBV7-9	TRBJ1-1	CASSLAGDRDEAFF	TGTGCCAGCAGCTTAGCGGGGGACAGGGACGAAGCTTTCTTT
-	-	TRBV29-1	TRBJ2-1	CSVEGGSSEQFF	TGCAGCGTTGAGGGTGGGTCTAGTGAGCAGTTCTTC
-	-	TRBV18	TRBJ1-3	CASSPQALNTIYF	TGTGCCAGCTCACCGCAGGCCTTAAACACCATATATTTT
-	-	TRBV9	TRBJ2-7	CASSVGSYSYEQYF	TGTGCCAGCAGCGTAGGGTCATACAGTTACGAGCAGTACTTC
-	-	TRBV7-2	TRBJ2-3	CASSTFLSTDTQYF	TGTGCCAGCAGCACTTTCCTTAGCACAGATACGCAGTATTTT